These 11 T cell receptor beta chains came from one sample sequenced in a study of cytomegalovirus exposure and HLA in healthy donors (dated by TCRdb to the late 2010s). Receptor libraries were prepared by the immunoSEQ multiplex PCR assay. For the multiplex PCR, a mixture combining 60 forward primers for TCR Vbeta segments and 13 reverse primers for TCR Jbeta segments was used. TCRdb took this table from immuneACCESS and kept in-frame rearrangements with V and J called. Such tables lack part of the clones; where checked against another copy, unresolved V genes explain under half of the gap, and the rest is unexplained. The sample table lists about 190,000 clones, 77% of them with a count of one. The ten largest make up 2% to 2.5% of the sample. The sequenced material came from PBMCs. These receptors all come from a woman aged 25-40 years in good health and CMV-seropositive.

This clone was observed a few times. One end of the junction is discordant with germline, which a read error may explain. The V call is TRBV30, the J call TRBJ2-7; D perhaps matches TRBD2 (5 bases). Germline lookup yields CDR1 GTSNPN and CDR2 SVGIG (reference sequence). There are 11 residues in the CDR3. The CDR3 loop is CACQTPIFRGF. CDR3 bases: TGTGCCTGTCAGACTCCTATATTTAGAGGGTTC.

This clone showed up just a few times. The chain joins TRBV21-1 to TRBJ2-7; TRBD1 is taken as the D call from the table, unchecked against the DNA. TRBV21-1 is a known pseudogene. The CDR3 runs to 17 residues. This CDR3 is CASSSRDSKGEFYEQYF. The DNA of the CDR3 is TGTGCCAGCAGCAGCCGGGACAGCAAAGGGGAGTTCTACGAGCAGTACTTC.

In nucleotides, the CDR3 is TGTGCCAGCAGCTCGAGGGGGTGGACCACTGAAGCTTTCTTT. It encodes CASSSRGWTTEAFF. The chain employs TRBV14 and TRBJ1-1; D might be TRBD1 (6 bases). CDR1 is SGHDN, CDR2 FVKESK, per germline. The CDR3 is made up of 14 amino acids. V lost 5 bases and J lost 4, with 14 bases in between.

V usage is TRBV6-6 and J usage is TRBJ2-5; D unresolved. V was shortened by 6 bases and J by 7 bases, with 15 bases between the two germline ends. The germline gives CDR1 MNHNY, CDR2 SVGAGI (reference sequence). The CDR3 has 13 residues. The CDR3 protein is CASRFTTPGTQYF. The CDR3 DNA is TGTGCCAGCAGGTTTACAACCCCGGGGACCCAGTACTTC.

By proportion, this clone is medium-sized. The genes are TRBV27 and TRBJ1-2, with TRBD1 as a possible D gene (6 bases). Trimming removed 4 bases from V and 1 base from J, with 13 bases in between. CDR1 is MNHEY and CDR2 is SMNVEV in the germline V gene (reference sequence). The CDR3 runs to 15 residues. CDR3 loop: CASSSGGGSNYGYTF. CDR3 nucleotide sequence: TGTGCCAGCAGTTCGGGGGGCGGGAGTAACTATGGCTACACCTTC.

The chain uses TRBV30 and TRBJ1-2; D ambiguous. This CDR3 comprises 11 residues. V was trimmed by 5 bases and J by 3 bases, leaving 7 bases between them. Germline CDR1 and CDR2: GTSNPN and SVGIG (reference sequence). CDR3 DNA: TGTGCCTGGGAGGCGCACTATGGCTACACCTTC. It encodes CAWEAHYGYTF. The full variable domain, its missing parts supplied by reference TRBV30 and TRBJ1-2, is SQTIHQWPATLVQPVGSPLSLECTVEGTSNPNLYWYRQAAGRGLQLLFYSVGIGQISSEVPQNLSASRPQDRQFILSSKKLLLSDSGFYLCAWEAHYGYTFGSGTRLTVV.

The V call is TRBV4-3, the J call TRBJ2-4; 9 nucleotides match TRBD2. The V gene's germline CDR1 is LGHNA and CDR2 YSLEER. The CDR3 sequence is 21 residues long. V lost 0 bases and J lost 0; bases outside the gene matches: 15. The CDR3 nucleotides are TGCGCCAGCAGCCAAGAAACGTGGGCGAGACTAGCGGTTTCAGCCAAAAACATTCAGTACTTC. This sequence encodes CASSQETWARLAVSAKNIQYF.

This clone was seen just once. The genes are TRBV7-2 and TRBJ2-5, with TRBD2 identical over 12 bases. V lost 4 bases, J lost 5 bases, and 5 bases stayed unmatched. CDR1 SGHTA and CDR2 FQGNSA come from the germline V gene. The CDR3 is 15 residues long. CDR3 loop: CASSWTSGEVETQYF. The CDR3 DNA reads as TGTGCCAGCAGCTGGACTAGCGGGGAGGTTGAGACCCAGTACTTC.

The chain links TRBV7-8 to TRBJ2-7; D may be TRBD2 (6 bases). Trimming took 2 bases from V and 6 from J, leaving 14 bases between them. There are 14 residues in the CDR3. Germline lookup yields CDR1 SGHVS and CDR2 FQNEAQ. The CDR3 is CASSLWGERPEQYF. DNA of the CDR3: TGTGCCAGCAGCTTATGGGGGGAGCGCCCCGAGCAGTACTTC.

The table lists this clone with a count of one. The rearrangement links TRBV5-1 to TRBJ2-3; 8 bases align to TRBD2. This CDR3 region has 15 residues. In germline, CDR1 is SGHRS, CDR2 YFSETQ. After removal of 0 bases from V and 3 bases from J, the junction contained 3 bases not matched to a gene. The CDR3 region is CASSLALAETDTQYF. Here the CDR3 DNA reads TGCGCCAGCAGCTTGGCACTAGCGGAGACAGATACGCAGTATTTT.

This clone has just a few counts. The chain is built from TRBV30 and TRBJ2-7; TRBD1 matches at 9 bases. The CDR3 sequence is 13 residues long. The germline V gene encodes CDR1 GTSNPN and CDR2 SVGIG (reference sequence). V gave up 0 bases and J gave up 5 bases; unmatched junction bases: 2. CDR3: CAWSVQGANEQYF. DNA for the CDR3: TGTGCCTGGAGTGTACAGGGGGCGAACGAGCAGTACTTC.